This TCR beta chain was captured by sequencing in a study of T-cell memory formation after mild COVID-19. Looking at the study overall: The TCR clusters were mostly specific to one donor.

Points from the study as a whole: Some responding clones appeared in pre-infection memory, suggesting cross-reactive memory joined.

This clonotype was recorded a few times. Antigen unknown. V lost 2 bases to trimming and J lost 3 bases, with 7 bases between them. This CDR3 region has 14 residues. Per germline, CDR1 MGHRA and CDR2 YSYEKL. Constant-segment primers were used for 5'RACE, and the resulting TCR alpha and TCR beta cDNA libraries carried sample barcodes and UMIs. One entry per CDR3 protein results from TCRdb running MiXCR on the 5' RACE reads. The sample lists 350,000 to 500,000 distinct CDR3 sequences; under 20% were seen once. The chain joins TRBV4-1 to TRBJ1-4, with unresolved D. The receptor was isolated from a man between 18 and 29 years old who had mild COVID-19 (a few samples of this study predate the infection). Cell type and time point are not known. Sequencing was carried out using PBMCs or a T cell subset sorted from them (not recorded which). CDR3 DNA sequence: TGCGCCAGCAGCCAAAGGGTTGCTAATGAAAAACTGTTTTTT. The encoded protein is CASSQRVANEKLFF.